This passage covers 18 T cell receptor beta chains from one sample sequenced in a study of cytomegalovirus exposure and HLA in healthy donors. The PCR employed 60 Vbeta primers together with 13 Jbeta primers. Method: immunoSEQ multiplex PCR; TCRdb's copy keeps in-frame clones and lacks some. The profile covers more than 85,000 clones, with 65% to 90% appearing a single time and about 2% taken by the ten largest. The specimen was PBMCs. These receptors all come from a woman in her 30s in good health and CMV-seronegative.

The chain's CDR3 is CASTGRPAYNEQFF. The CDR3, as DNA: TGTGCCAGCACCGGGAGGCCTGCCTACAATGAGCAGTTCTTC. The V and J genes are TRBV28 and TRBJ2-1; 7 bases match TRBD2. V was pared by 7 bases and J by 2 bases, with 5 bases of the junction left unmatched. CDR3 size: 14 residues. Germline V gives CDR1 MDHEN, CDR2 SYDVKM.

The chain couples TRBV5-1 to TRBJ2-1; 8 nucleotides line up with TRBD2. Germline assignment: CDR1 SGHRS and CDR2 YFSETQ. The CDR3 covers 15 residues. The V gene end was trimmed by 7 bases and the J gene end by 2 bases; junction bases not matched to a gene: 8. The CDR3 DNA reads as TGCGCCAGCCAAACTCTAGCGGGTACCTACAATGAGCAGTTCTTC. Protein product: CASQTLAGTYNEQFF. Using reference TRBV5-1 and TRBJ2-1 for the parts outside the CDR3, the full variable domain is KAGVTQTPRYLIKTRGQQVTLSCSPISGHRSVSWYQQTPGQGLQFLFEYFSETQRNKGNFPGRFSGRQFSNSRSEMNVSTLELGDSALYLCASQTLAGTYNEQFFGPGTRLTVL.

The chain carries TRBV18 and TRBJ1-2; D gene uncertain. There are 15 residues in the CDR3. The V and J ends lost 3 bases and 1 base respectively, with 12 bases between them. Per the germline V gene, CDR1 is KGHSH and CDR2 is LQKENI. For the CDR3, the DNA is TGTGCCAGCTCACCTAATAGTATCCATAACTATGGCTACACCTTC. Encoded protein: CASSPNSIHNYGYTF.

This chain joins TRBV7-9 and TRBJ2-7; TRBD1 is a possible D gene (6 bases). Trimming stripped 4 bases from V and 3 bases from J, with 10 bases between. There are 13 residues in the CDR3. Germline-derived CDR1 and CDR2 are SEHNR and FQNEAQ (reference sequence). CDR3 residues: CASSSGEIYEQYF. CDR3 sequence (DNA): TGTGCCAGCAGCTCAGGGGAGATCTACGAGCAGTACTTC.

The chain has TRBV12-5 and TRBJ2-1, with D maybe TRBD2 (5 bases). V shed 5 bases and J shed 2 bases, with 13 bases lying between them. The CDR3 is 15 amino acids. Germline CDR1 LGHNT, CDR2 FRNRAP. The CDR3 nucleotides are TGTGCTAGTGGTCTCAGCGGAAGCGCCTACAATGAGCAGTTCTTC. This translates into CASGLSGSAYNEQFF.

The chain uses TRBV5-5 and TRBJ2-3, with D maybe TRBD2 (6 bases). The CDR3 runs 15 residues. The V gene lost 0 bases and the J gene lost 3 bases, with 11 bases spanning the gap. Looked up from germline, CDR1 is SGHKS and CDR2 is YYEKEE (reference sequence). The CDR3 coding sequence is TGTGCCAGCAGCTTGGGCGGGATGCTTACAGATACGCAGTATTTT. It translates to CASSLGGMLTDTQYF.

This clone was observed a few times. Because the CDR3's place on the DNA is in doubt, the DNA is left out and the CDR3 is given as listed by TCRdb. The CDR3 here is CASPRPKAVGKGNTEAFFEAEAFF. The chain recombines TRBV5-1 with TRBJ1-1; the D segment call TRBD1 is taken from the table without a DNA check. Ends included, the CDR3 has 24 residues. Germline CDR1 and CDR2: SGHRS and YFSETQ.

V and J are TRBV6-1 and TRBJ1-2, with D possibly TRBD1 on 6 matching bases. V lost 0 bases, J lost 7 bases, and 18 bases lay in between. Germline V lookup: CDR1 MNHNS, CDR2 SASEGT. The CDR3 runs 16 residues. DNA of the CDR3: TGTGCCAGCAGTGAAGCGCTTCGGGGGGGGGCGGGTGGCTACACCTTC. This codes for CASSEALRGGAGGYTF.

The chain combines TRBV13 with TRBJ2-7; 7 nucleotides agree with TRBD1. Per the germline V gene, CDR1 is PRHDT and CDR2 is FYEKMQ (reference sequence). V gave up 4 bases and J gave up 4 bases; unmatched junction bases: 16. The CDR3 spans 17 residues. This CDR3 reads CASSSSPWTGNAYEQYF. The CDR3 DNA is TGTGCCAGCAGCTCCAGTCCCTGGACAGGCAATGCGTACGAGCAGTACTTC.

The chain joins TRBV18 to TRBJ1-5; 7 positions agree with TRBD1. The V segment lost 3 bases and the J segment 4 bases; nucleotides outside the gene matches: 3. CDR1 and CDR2 (germline): KGHSH, LQKENI. The CDR3 covers 14 residues. The CDR3 bases are TGTGCCAGCTCACCGGAACAGGGGAATCAGCCCCAGCATTTT. Protein sequence: CASSPEQGNQPQHF.

This sequence joins TRBV5-1 and TRBJ1-6; tentatively, D is TRBD1 (6 bases). CDR3 length: 15 residues. CDR1 and CDR2 from the germline V gene are SGHRS and YFSETQ. Deletions cut 6 bases from V and 6 bases from J, with 16 bases between. CDR3 in amino acids: CASTTGNKTNSPLHF. CDR3 DNA sequence: TGCGCCAGCACTACAGGGAACAAAACTAATTCACCCCTCCACTTT. The full variable domain, its missing parts supplied by reference TRBV5-1 and TRBJ1-6, is KAGVTQTPRYLIKTRGQQVTLSCSPISGHRSVSWYQQTPGQGLQFLFEYFSETQRNKGNFPGRFSGRQFSNSRSEMNVSTLELGDSALYLCASTTGNKTNSPLHFGNGTRLTVT.

This sequence joins TRBV19 and TRBJ1-2; 8 nucleotides match TRBD1. CDR3 length: 15 residues. Germline V gene sequence: CDR1 LNHDA, CDR2 SQIVND (reference sequence). V was pared by 7 bases and J by 8 bases, with 15 bases of the junction left unmatched. CDR3 protein: CASKTLDRGTKGYTF. The CDR3 DNA reads TGTGCCAGTAAAACGCTCGACAGGGGTACGAAGGGCTACACCTTC.

This rearrangement joins TRBV19 to TRBJ2-1; 11 bases match TRBD2. The CDR3 sequence is 16 residues long. From germline, CDR1 is LNHDA and CDR2 SQIVND (reference sequence). V trimming: 4 bases; J trimming: 12 bases; junction bases outside the gene matches: 14. CDR3 loop: CASSKTKGLAVCGQFF. The CDR3 DNA reads TGTGCCAGTAGTAAAACAAAGGGACTAGCGGTTTGCGGGCAGTTCTTC.

CDR3 coding DNA: TGTGCCAGCTCACCAGGGGACAGGGGAGGATCACCCCTCCACTTT. It is translated as CASSPGDRGGSPLHF. The V gene is TRBV18, the J gene TRBJ1-6; TRBD1 matches at 10 bases. This CDR3 has 15 amino acids. Unmatched junction bases numbered 5, after V lost 2 bases and J lost 10 bases. Germline CDR1 KGHSH, CDR2 LQKENI.

This clone was counted a single time. The chain carries TRBV18 and TRBJ2-5; 9 positions agree with TRBD1. The germline gives CDR1 KGHSH, CDR2 LQKENI. The CDR3 runs 14 residues. V lost 5 bases to trimming and J lost 3 bases; unmatched junction nucleotides: 4. Here the CDR3 DNA reads TGTGCCAGCTCAGCCGACAGGGGGAAAGAGACCCAGTACTTC. This gives the protein CASSADRGKETQYF.

This chain uses TRBV10-3 with TRBJ2-7; TRBD2 agrees at 8 bases. Germline V gives CDR1 ENHRY, CDR2 SYGVKD. V shed 4 bases, J shed 2 bases, and the junction held 19 bases outside the gene matches. The CDR3 runs 19 residues. The CDR3 region is CAISGRPSGPTRGAYEQYF. CDR3 nucleotide sequence: TGTGCCATCAGTGGACGGCCTAGCGGGCCCACAAGAGGGGCCTACGAGCAGTACTTC.

V usage is TRBV28 and J usage is TRBJ1-3; unclear D gene. Germline V gene lookup returns CDR1 MDHEN and CDR2 SYDVKM. The CDR3 has 15 amino acids. Trimming left V 2 bases short and J 2 bases short, with 10 bases between. CDR3 sequence reads: CASSLVGSTGNTIYF. The CDR3 coding sequence is TGTGCCAGCAGTTTAGTGGGCTCGACTGGAAACACCATATATTTT. Together with reference TRBV28 and TRBJ1-3, the CDR3 gives the full variable domain: DVKVTQSSRYLVKRTGEKVFLECVQDMDHENMFWYRQDPGLGLRLIYFSYDVKMKEKGDIPEGYSVSREKKERFSLILESASTNQTSMYLCASSLVGSTGNTIYFGEGSWLTVV.

V and J are TRBV28 and TRBJ2-2, with 7 bases that match TRBD2. The germline gives CDR1 MDHEN, CDR2 SYDVKM. The CDR3 is 13 residues long. With 11 bases clipped from V and 3 bases from J, the junction kept 6 bases outside the gene matches. This CDR3 is CAAVAGDTGELFF. As DNA, the CDR3 is TGTGCCGCCGTTGCGGGGGACACCGGGGAGCTGTTTTTT.